Listed below are T cell receptor beta chains from one sample, sequenced in a study of T cells in Graves' hyperthyroidism and ophthalmopathy. TCRdb processed the multiplex PCR reads anew with MiXCR; each CDR3 protein has one entry. The sample has roughly 420,000 distinct CDR3 sequences; approximately 15% are singletons. Specimen: blood. All receptors derive from a woman under 30 with Graves' hyperthyroidism. Both conserved end residues are trimmed from each CDR3.

v_call | cdr3_aa
TRBV27 | ASSFGLVIYNEQF
TRBV7-2 | ASSFAWGYEQF
TRBV18 | ASSRTRDRTYEQY
TRBV27 | ASSPRALAETQY
TRBV5-6 | ASSPGPLGGGYT
TRBV5-4 | ASSLEPAGVSTGELF
TRBV10-3 | AISESGRSGGNNEQF
TRBV27 | ASSLPVSRAQY
TRBV7-9 | ASSLFTNPGDEQY
TRBV19 | ASSNSRSNQPQH
TRBV20-1 | SARDLTARSYEQY
TRBV6-1 | ASSAGSGANVLT
TRBV30 | AWRGGSGNTIY
TRBV20-1 | SARLAGAGETQY
TRBV12-3/TRBV12-4 | ASSLGGSGTETQY
TRBV5-5 | ASSLRHATSYEQY
TRBV28 | ASRRTSGVYEQY
TRBV9 | ASSPSPIGDYEQY
TRBV10-3 | AISESGTPGELF
TRBV5-1 | ASSGLAGTGELF
TRBV15 | ATSISSDYGYT
TRBV28 | ASSLLADSYNEQF
TRBV6-1 | ASTRPSNTEAF
TRBV2 | ASRGDGPMNTEAF
TRBV6-1 | ASSYAGGGRSNYGYT
TRBV25-1 | ASSERGTENTEAF
TRBV5-5 | ASSDSRLSVRGMNTEAF
TRBV6-2/TRBV6-3 | ASTDTYEQY
TRBV6-1 | ASSTRAMNTEAF
TRBV7-7 | ASSLNRGLGETQY
TRBV28 | ASSTIPGQSGYEKLF
TRBV12-3/TRBV12-4 | ASSFLAGGAGANVLT
TRBV6-5 | ASSYSGGGSGYT
TRBV12-3/TRBV12-4 | ASSFFLTEAF
TRBV12-3/TRBV12-4 | ASSRRQETTEAF
TRBV7-9 | ASSFRQGAEGYT
TRBV7-9 | ASSPATSGKSYEQY
TRBV3-1 | ASSPDRGFAEAF
TRBV2 | ASSRLLAKETQY
TRBV28 | ASSLLGRYGYT
TRBV30 | GWGQGGNQPQH
TRBV7-8 | ASSPGTGSLADTQY
TRBV2 | ASSRTSSTDTQY
TRBV5-6 | ASSLFTPSNQPQH
TRBV6-1 | ASNPRGPKSSGEQY
TRBV20-1 | SASGTDYNEQF
TRBV9 | ASGIRGNSPLH
TRBV27 | ASSLLLGGSNTEAF
TRBV19 | ASSIDRGVSGQPQH
TRBV7-9 | ASSLGGTGLAKNIQY
TRBV6-4 | ASSDSTDSPNEQF
TRBV7-9 | ASSPAAGKELF
TRBV15 | ATSRGGVNTEAF
TRBV2 | ASSSLQGQPQH
TRBV15 | ATSRVGRGGQPQH
TRBV28 | ASSGQDGYT
TRBV20-1 | SAQALGQGAQPQH